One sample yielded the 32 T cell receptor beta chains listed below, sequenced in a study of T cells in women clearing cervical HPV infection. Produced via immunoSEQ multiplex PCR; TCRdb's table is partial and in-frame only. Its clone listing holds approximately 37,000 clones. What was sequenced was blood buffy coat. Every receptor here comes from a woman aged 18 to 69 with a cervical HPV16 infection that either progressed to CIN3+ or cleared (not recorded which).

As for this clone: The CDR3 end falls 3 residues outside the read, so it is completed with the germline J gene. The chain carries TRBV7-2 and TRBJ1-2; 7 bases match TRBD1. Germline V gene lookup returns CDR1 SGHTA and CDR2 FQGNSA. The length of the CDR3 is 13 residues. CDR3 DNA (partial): TGTGCCAGCAGGATCACAGGGGCTCACGGC. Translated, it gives CASRITGAHG. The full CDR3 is CASRITGAHGYTF.

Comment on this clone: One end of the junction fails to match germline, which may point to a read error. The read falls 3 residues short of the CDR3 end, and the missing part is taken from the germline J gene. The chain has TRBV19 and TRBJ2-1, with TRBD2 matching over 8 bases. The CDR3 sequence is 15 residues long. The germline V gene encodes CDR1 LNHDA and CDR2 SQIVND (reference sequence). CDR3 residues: CASKKTSGSYIEQFF. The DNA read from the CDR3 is TGTGCCAGTAAAAAAACTAGCGGATCCTACATTGAG.

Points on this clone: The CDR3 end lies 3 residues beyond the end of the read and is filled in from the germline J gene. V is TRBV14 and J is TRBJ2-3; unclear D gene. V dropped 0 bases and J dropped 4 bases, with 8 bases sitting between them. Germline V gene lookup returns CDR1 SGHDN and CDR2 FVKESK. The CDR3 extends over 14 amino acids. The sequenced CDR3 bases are TGTGCCAGCAGCCAAGAATGGCTTTCAGATACG. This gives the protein CASSQEWLSDT. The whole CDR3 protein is CASSQEWLSDTQYF.

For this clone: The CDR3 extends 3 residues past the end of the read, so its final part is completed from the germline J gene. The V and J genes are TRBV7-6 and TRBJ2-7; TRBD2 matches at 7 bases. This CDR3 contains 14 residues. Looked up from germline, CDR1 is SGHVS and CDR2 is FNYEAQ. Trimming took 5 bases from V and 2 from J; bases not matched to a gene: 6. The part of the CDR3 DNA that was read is TGTGCCAGCAGCGGAGCGGGATCCGCCTACGAG. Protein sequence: CASSGAGSAYE. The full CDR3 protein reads CASSGAGSAYEQYF.

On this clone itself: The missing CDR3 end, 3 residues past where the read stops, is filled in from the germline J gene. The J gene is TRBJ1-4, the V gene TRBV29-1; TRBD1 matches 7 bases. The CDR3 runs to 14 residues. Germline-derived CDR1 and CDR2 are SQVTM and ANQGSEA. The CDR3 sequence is CSVAQGTGDSPLFF. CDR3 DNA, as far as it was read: TGCAGCGTCGCACAGGGGACGGGTGATTCACCA.

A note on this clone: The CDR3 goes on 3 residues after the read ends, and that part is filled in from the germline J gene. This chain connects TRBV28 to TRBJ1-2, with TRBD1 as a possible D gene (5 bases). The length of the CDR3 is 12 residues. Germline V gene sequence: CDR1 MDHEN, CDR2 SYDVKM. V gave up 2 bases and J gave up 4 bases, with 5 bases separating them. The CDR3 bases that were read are TGTGCCAGCAGTTTACAGGGCTATGGC. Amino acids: CASSLQGYG. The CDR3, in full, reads CASSLQGYGYTF.

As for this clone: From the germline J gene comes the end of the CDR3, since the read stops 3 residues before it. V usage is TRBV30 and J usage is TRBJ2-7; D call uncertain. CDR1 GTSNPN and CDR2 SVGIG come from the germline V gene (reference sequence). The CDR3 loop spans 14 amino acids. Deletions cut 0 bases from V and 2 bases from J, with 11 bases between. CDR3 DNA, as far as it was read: TGTGCCTGGAGTGTGCAGGTTGCGCCCTACGAG. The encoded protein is CAWSVQVAPYE. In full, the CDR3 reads CAWSVQVAPYEQYF.

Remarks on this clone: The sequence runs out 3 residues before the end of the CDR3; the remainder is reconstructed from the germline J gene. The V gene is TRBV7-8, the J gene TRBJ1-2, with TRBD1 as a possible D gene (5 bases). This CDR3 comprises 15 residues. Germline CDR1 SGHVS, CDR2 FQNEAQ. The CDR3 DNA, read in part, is TGTGCCAGCAGCTTAGTCCATATGGGATGGGGCGGC. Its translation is CASSLVHMGWGG. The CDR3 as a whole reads CASSLVHMGWGGYTF.

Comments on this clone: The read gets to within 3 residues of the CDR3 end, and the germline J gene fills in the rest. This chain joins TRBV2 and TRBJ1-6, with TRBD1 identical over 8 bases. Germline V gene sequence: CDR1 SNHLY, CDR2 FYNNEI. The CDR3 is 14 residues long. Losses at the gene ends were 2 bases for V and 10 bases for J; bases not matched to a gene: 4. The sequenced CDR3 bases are TGTGCCAGCAGTGAACAGGGGGCTCTGTCACCC. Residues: CASSEQGALSP. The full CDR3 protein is CASSEQGALSPLHF.

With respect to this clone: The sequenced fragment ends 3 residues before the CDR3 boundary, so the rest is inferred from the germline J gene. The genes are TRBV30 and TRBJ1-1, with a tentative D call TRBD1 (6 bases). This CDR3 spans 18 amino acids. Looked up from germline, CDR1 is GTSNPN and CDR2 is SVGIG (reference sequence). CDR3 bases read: TGTGCCTGGAGTGTATATAGGGGGGGACTAGCGTACACAGATACG. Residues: CAWSVYRGGLAYTDT. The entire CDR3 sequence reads CAWSVYRGGLAYTDTAFF.

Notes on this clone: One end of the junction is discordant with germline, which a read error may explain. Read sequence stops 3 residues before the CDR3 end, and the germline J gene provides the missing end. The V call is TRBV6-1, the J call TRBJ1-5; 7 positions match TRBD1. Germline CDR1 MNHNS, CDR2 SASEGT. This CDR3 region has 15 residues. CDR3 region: CASREGTARNQPQHF. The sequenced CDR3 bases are TGTGCCAGCAGGGAAGGGACAGCCCGCAATCAGCCC.

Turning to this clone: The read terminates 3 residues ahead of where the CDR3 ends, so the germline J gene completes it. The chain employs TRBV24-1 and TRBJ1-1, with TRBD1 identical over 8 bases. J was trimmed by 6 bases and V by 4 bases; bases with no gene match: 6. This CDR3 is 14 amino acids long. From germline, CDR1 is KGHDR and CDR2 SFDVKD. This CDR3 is CATSDSDRGAEAFF. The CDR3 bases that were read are TGTGCCACCAGTGACTCAGACAGGGGCGCTGAA.

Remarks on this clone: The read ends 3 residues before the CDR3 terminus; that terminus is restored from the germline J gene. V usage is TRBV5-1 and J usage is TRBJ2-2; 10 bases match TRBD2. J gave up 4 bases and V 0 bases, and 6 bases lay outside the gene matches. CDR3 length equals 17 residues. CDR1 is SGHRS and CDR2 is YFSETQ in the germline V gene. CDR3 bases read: TGCGCCAGCAGCTTGGTGAGCACTAGCGGGATCACCGGGGAG. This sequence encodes CASSLVSTSGITGE. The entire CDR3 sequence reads CASSLVSTSGITGELFF.

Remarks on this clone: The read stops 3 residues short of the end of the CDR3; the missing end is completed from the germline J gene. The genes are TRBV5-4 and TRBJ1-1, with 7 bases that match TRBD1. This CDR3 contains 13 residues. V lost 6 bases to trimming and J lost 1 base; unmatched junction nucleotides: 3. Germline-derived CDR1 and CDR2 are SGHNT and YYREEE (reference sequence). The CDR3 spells CASKGQRNTEAFF. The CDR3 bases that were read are TGTGCCAGCAAGGGACAGAGGAACACTGAA.

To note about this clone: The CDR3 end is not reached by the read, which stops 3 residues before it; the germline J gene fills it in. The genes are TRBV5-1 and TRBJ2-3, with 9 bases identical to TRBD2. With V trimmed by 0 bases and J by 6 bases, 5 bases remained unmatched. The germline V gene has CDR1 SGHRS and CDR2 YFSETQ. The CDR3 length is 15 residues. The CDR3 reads CASSLESAGGDTQYF. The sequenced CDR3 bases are TGCGCCAGCAGCTTGGAGTCGGCGGGAGGGGATACG.

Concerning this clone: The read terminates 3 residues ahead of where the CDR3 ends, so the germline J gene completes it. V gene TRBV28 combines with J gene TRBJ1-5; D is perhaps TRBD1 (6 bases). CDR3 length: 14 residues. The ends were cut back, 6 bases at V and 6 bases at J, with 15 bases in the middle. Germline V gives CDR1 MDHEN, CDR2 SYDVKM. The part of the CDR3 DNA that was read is TGTGCCAGCAGCGAGGGGGTTGTGGTTCAGCCC. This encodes CASSEGVVVQP. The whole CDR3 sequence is CASSEGVVVQPQHF.

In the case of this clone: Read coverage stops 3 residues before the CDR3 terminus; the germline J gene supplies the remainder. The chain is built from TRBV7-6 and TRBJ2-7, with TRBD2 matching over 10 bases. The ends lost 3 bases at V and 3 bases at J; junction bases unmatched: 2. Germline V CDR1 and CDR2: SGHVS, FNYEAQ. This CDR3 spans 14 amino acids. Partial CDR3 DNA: TGTGCCAGCAGCTTCGGGACTAGCGACTACGAG. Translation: CASSFGTSDYE. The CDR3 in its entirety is CASSFGTSDYEQYF.

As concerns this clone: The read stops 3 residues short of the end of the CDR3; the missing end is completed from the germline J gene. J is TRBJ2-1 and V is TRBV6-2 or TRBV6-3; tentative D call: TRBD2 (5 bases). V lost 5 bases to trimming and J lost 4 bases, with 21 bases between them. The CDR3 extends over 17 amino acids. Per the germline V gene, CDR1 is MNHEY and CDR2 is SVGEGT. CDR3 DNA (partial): TGTGCCAGCAGTAAATCCTTTGGAGCGGAGAAGTACAATGAG. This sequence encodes CASSKSFGAEKYNE. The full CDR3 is CASSKSFGAEKYNEQFF.

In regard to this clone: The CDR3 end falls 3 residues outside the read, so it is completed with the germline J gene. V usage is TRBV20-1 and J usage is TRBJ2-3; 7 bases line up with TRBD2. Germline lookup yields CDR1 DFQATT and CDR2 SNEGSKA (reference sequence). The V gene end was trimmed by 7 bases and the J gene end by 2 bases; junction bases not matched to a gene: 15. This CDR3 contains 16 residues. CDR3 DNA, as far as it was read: TGCAGTGTTCCTAGGCTTAGCGGGTCGTTCACAGATACG. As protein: CSVPRLSGSFTDT. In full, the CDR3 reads CSVPRLSGSFTDTQYF.

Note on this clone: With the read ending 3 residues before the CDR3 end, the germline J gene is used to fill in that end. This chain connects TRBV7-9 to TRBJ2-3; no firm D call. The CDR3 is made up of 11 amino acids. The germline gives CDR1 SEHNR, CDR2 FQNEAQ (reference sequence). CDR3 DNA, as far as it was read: TGTGCCAGCAGCACAGTGGAGACG. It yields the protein CASSTVET. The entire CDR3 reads CASSTVETQYF.

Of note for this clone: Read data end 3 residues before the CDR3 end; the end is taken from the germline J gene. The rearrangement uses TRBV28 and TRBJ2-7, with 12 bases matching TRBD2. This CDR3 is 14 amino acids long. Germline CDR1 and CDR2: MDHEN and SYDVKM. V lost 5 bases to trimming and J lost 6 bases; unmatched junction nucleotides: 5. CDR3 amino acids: CASSKTSGSVEQYF. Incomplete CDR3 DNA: TGTGCCAGCAGTAAGACTAGCGGGAGTGTCGAG.

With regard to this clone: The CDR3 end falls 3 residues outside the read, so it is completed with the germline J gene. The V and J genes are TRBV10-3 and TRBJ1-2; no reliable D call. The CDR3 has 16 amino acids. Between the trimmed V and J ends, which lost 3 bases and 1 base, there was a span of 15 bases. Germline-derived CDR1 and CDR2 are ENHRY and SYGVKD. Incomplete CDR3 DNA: TGTGCCATCAGTGACCCGGAGAGGGTGGGTAACTATGGC. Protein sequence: CAISDPERVGNYG. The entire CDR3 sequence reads CAISDPERVGNYGYTF.

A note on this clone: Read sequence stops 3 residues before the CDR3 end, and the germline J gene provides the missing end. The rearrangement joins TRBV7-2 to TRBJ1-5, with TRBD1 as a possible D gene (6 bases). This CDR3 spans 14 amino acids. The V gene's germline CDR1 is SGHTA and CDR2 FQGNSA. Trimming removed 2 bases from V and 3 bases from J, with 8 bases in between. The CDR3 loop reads CASSLQGPNQPQHF. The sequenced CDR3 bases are TGTGCCAGCAGCTTACAGGGGCCCAATCAGCCC.

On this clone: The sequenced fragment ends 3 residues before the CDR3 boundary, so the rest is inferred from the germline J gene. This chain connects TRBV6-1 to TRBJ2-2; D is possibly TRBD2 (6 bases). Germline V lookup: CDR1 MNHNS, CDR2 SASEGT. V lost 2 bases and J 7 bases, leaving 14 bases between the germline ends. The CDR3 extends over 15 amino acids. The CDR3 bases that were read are TGTGCCAGCAGTGAACTAGCCAAAGCGGGCGGGGAG. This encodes CASSELAKAGGE. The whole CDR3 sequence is CASSELAKAGGELFF.

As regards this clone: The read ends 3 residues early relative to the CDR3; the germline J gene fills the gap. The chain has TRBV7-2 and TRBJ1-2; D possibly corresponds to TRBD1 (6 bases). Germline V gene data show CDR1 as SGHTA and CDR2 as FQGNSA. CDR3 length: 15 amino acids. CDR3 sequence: CASSFSGGSYNDYTF. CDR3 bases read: TGTGCCAGCAGCTTTTCGGGGGGCTCCTACAATGAC.

Incomplete CDR3 DNA: TGTGCCAGCAGCTTCCCAGGGTCGTACGAC. As protein: CASSFPGSYD. The entire CDR3 sequence reads CASSFPGSYDYTF. V is TRBV7-9 and J is TRBJ1-2, with D possibly being TRBD1 (5 bases). The read ends 3 residues before the CDR3 terminus; that terminus is restored from the germline J gene. Germline loops: CDR1 SEHNR, CDR2 FQNEAQ (reference sequence). The length of the CDR3 is 13 residues.

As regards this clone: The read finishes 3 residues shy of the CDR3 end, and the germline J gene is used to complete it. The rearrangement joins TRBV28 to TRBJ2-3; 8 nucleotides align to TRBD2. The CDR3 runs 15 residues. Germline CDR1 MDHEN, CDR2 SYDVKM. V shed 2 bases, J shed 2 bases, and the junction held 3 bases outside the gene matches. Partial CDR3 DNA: TGTGCCAGCAGTTTAGGTAGCGGGGACACAGATACG. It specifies CASSLGSGDTDT. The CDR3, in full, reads CASSLGSGDTDTQYF.

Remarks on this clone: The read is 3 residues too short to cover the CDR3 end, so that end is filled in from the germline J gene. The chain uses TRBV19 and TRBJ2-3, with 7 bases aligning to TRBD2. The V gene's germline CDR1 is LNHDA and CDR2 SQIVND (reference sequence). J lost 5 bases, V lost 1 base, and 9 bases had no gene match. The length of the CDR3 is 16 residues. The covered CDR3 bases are TGTGCCAGTAGTATAGGTCCAGCGGGGCCCCAAGATACG. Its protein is CASSIGPAGPQDT. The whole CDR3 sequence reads CASSIGPAGPQDTQYF.

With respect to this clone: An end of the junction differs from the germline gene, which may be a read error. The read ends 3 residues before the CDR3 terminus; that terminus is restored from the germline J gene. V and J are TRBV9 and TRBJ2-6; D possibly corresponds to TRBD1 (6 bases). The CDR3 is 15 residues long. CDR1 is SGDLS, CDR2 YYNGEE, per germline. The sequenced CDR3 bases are TGTGCCAGCGGCGTAGCAGGGGCTGGGGCCAACGTC. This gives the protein CASGVAGAGANV. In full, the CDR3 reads CASGVAGAGANVLTF.

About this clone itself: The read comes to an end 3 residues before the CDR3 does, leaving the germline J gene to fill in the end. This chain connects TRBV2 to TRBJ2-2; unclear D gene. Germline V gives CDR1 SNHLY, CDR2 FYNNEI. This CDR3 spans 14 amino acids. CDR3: CATTLGSYNSPLFF. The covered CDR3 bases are TGTGCCACCACCCTGGGCTCCTATAATTCACCG.

CDR3 DNA, as far as it was read: TGTGCCAGCAGGACCGATGGGGCTGCAGAGACC. It is translated as CASRTDGAAET. The entire CDR3 reads CASRTDGAAETQYF. The chain joins TRBV2 to TRBJ2-5; weak D call: TRBD1 (5 bases). The read ends 3 residues early relative to the CDR3; the germline J gene fills the gap. V lost 6 bases and J lost 4, with 15 bases in between. This CDR3 is 14 amino acids long. CDR1 SNHLY and CDR2 FYNNEI come from the germline V gene.

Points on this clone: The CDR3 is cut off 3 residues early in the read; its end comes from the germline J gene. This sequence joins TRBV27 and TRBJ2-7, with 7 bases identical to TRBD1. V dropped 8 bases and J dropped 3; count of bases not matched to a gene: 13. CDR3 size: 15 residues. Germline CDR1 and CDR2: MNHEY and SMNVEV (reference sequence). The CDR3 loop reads CASGPFGSGGYEQYF. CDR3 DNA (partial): TGTGCCAGCGGCCCCTTCGGGTCAGGGGGCTACGAG.